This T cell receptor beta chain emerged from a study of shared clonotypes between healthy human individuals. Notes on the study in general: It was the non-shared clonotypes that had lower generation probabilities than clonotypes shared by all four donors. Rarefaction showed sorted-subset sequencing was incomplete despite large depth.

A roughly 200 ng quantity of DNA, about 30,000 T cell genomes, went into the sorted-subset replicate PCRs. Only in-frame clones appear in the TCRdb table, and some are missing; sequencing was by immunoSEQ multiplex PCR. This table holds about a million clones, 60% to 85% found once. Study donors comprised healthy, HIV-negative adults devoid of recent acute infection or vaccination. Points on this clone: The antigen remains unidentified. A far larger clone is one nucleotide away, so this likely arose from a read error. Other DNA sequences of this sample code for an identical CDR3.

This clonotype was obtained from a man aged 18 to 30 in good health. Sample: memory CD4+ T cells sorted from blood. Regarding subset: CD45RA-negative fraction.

The CDR3 DNA follows: TGTGCCAGCAGCTTAGTGTCAGATACGCAGTATTTT. It is translated as CASSLVSDTQYF. The chain carries TRBV11-2 and TRBJ2-3; D is unresolved. The germline V and J ends were trimmed by 1 base and 4 bases, with 3 bases remaining between them. The CDR3 has 12 residues. Germline lookup yields CDR1 SGHAT and CDR2 FQNNGV.